This T cell receptor (beta chain) was profiled in a study of beta chain features in type 1 diabetes. Reverse transcription of all isolated RNA meant that expressed TCRB transcripts were sequenced. Naive, central memory and regulatory T cell samples averaged about 3.5 million reads. Assay: immunoSEQ multiplex PCR; the TCRdb copy retains only in-frame clones and omits some. The sample has around 340,000 clones; less than 9.5% are singletons. Regarding this clone: The antigen remains undetermined.

Findings of the study overall: Type 1 diabetes patients had TCRB CDR3s that were shorter (moderately but significantly so) in all four CD4+ subsets.

The CDR3 covers 17 residues. After removal of 0 bases from V and 3 bases from J, the junction contained 10 bases not matched to a gene. Germline V gene data show CDR1 as MNHNS and CDR2 as SASEGT. The sample was central memory CD4+ T cells from blood. The source of this sequence is a woman aged 18-29 years in good health. This sequence joins TRBV6-1 and TRBJ2-7; 8 bases match TRBD2. CDR3 in amino acids: CASSEALGASGYYEQYF. In DNA, the CDR3 is TGTGCCAGCAGTGAAGCGCTAGGGGCTAGCGGGTACTACGAGCAGTACTTC.